This T cell receptor beta chain was recorded in a study of OX40 agonist ivuxolimab in advanced cancers. On the study more broadly: Prior checkpoint blockade (anti-PD-1, anti-PD-L1 or anti-CTLA-4) was permitted; about 40% had it.

Autoimmune disease history or systemic immunosuppression meant exclusion. Only a few counts were recorded for this clone. Its antigen remains unidentified. Germline lookup yields CDR1 LNHDA and CDR2 SQIVND (reference sequence). The CDR3 runs to 12 residues. V was trimmed by 6 bases and J by 3 bases, leaving 9 bases between them. The assay was immunoSEQ multiplex PCR, and TCRdb's table has in-frame clones only and misses some. The profile shows tens of thousands of clones, around 90% of them singletons. Study-wide points: More expanded clones were seen, on average, in CD8+ T cells than in CD4+. At 0.1-3.0 mg/kg, partial responders had clonal expansion among the lowest observed.

The TCR originated in an adult with an advanced solid tumor such as melanoma, head and neck, liver or kidney cancer. This rearrangement joins TRBV19 to TRBJ2-7, with D perhaps TRBD1 or TRBD2 (5 bases each). Source: CD4+ or CD8+ T cells sorted from blood, taken in a trial of the OX40 agonist ivuxolimab. Here the CDR3 reads CASSRGFYEQYF. The CDR3 DNA reads TGTGCCAGTAGCCGGGGCTTCTACGAGCAGTACTTC. Looking up the rest from reference TRBV19 and TRBJ2-7 gives the full variable domain: DGGITQSPKYLFRKEGQNVTLSCEQNLNHDAMYWYRQDPGQGLRLIYYSQIVNDFQKGDIAEGYSVSREKKESFPLTVTSAQKNPTAFYLCASSRGFYEQYFGPGTRLTVT.